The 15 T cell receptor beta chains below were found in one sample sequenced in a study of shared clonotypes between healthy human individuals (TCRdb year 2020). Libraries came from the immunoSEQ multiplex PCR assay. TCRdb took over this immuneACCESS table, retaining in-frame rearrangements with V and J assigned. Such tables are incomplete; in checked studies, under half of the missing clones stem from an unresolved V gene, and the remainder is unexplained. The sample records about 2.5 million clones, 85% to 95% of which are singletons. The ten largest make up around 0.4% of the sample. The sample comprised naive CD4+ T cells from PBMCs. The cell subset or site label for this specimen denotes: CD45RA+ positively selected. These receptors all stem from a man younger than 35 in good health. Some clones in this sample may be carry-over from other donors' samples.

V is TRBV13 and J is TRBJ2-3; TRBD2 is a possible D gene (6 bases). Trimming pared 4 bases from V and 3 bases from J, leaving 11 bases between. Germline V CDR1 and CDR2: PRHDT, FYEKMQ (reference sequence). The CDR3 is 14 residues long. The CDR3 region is CASSSPSETDTQYF. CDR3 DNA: TGTGCCAGCAGCTCTCCTAGCGAAACAGATACGCAGTATTTT.

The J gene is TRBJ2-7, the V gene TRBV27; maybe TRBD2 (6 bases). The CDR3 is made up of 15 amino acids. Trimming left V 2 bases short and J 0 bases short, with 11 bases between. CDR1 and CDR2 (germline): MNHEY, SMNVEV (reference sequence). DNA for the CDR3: TGTGCCAGCAGTTTAGGAGGGAGCCACTCCTACGAGCAGTACTTC. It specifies CASSLGGSHSYEQYF.

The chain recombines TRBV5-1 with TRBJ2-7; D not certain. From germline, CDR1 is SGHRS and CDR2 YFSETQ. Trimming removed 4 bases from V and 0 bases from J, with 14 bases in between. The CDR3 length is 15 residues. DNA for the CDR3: TGCGCCAGCAGCAGTGTTACGTTTAACTCCTACGAGCAGTACTTC. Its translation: CASSSVTFNSYEQYF.

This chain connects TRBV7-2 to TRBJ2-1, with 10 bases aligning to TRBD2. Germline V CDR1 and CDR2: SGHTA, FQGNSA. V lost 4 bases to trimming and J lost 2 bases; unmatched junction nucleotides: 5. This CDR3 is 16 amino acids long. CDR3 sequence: CASSSTSGRAYNEQFF. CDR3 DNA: TGTGCCAGCAGCTCAACCAGCGGGAGGGCCTACAATGAGCAGTTCTTC.

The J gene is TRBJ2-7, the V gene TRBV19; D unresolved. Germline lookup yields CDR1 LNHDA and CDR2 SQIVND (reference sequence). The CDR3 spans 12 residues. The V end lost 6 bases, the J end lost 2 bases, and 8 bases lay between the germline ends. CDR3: CASSQNTYEQYF. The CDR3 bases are TGTGCCAGTAGCCAAAACACCTACGAGCAGTACTTC. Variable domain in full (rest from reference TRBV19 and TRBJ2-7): DGGITQSPKYLFRKEGQNVTLSCEQNLNHDAMYWYRQDPGQGLRLIYYSQIVNDFQKGDIAEGYSVSREKKESFPLTVTSAQKNPTAFYLCASSQNTYEQYFGPGTRLTVT.

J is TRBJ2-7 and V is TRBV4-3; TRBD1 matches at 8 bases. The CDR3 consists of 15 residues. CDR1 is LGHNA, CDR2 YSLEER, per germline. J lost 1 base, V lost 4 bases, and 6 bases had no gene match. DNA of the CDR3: TGCGCCAGCAGCCCCCGACAGGGGTTGTCCTACGAGCAGTACTTC. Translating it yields CASSPRQGLSYEQYF.

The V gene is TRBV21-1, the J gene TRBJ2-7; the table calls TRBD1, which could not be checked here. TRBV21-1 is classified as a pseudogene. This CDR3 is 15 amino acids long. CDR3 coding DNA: TGTGCCAGCAGCAAAACAGGGGAGTGCGCCCCTGAGCAGTACTTC. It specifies CASSKTGECAPEQYF.

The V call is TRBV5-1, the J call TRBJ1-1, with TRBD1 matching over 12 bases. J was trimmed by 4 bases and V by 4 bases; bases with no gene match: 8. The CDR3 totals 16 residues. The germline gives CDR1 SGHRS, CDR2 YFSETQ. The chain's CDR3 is CASSRGDRGLGTEAFF. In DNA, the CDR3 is TGCGCCAGCAGCCGAGGGGACAGGGGGCTGGGCACTGAAGCTTTCTTT.

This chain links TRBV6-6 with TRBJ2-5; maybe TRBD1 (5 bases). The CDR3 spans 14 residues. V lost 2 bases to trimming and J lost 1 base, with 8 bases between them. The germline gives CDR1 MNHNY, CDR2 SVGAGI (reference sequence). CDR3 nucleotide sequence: TGTGCCAGCAGTTACAGACAGACCCAAGAGACCCAGTACTTC. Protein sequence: CASSYRQTQETQYF.

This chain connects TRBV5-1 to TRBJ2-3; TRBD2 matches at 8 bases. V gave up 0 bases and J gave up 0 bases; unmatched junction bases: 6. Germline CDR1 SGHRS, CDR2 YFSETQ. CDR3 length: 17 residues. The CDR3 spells CASSLAARGASTDTQYF. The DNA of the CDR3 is TGCGCCAGCAGCTTGGCCGCGCGGGGGGCTAGCACAGATACGCAGTATTTT.

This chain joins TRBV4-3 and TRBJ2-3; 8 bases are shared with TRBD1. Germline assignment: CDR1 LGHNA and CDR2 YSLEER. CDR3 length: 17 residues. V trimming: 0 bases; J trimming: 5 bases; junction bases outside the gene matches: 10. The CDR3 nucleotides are TGCGCCAGCAGCCAAGATAAAGGGGCAGGGGGCCGAGATACGCAGTATTTT. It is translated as CASSQDKGAGGRDTQYF.

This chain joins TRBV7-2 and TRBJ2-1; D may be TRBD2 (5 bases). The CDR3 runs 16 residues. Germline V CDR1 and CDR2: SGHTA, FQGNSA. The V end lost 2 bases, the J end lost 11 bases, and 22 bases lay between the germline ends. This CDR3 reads CASSLRPDLLSDKQFF. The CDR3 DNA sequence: TGTGCCAGCAGCTTACGTCCGGACTTGTTGAGTGATAAGCAGTTCTTC.

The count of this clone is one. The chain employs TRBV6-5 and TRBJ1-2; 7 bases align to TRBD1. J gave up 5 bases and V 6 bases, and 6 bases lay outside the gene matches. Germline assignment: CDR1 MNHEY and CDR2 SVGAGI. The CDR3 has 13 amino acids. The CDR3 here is CASSSTGIYGYTF. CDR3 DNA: TGTGCCAGCAGCTCGACAGGGATTTATGGCTACACCTTC.

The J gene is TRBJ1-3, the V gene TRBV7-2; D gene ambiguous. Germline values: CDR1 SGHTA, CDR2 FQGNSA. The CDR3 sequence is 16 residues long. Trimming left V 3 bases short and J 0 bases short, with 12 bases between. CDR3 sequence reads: CASSFQHPDSGNTIYF. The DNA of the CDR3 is TGTGCCAGCAGCTTCCAACATCCCGACTCTGGAAACACCATATATTTT.

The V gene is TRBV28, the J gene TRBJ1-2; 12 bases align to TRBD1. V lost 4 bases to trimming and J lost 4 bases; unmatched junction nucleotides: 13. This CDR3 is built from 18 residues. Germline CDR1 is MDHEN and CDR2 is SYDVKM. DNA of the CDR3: TGTGCCAGCAGTTCCCCCGGGACAGGGGGCTTTCGTGGCTATGGCTACACCTTC. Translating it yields CASSSPGTGGFRGYGYTF.